This entry features one TCR beta chain sequence. What it binds is not known. The germline V gene has CDR1 LNHDA and CDR2 SQIVND (reference sequence). CDR3 length equals 14 residues. V was clipped by 5 bases and J by 6 bases, with 16 bases between them. The entry originates in a study of cytomegalovirus exposure and HLA in healthy donors. Study conclusions and caveats: Common viral pathogens seemed to be connected with several of the most significant clusters, according to a later analysis. Segments of the TCR beta V type were, in most cases, productive about 90% or about 30% of the time in an earlier analysis. Later genetic work tied a missense DCLRE1C variant to beta-chain V and J trimming.

The PCR made use of 60 Vbeta and 13 Jbeta primers. Source study methods: Later analysis identified 80 million to 85 million unique TCR beta chains, roughly 11 million shared. Clones were read by immunoSEQ multiplex PCR, and TCRdb kept only the in-frame ones, dropping some. The DNA gave D and trimming, while V, J and clone size come from that table. The table lists 100,000 to 150,000 clones, about 82% of them singletons. The rearrangement joins TRBV19 to TRBJ1-1; weak D call: TRBD1 (6 bases). Material: PBMCs. The receptor's source is a boy under 18 in good health and CMV-seronegative. In DNA, the CDR3 is TGTGCCAGTAGTCCTACAGGGTACCGCGCTGAAGCTTTCTTT. It codes for CASSPTGYRAEAFF.